This paragraph reports one T cell receptor beta chain. A second PCR, run for 7 to 11 cycles, used a sample-barcoded 5' primer plus a J-beta primer mix. TCRdb re-called the 5' RACE reads through MiXCR, storing one row per CDR3 protein. Of more than 800,000 distinct CDR3 sequences in the sample, more than 25% were seen once. The data stem from a study of blood T cells in healthy people across ages. Isolation yielded PBMCs, at least 6.5 million per sample, in every case. The sequenced sample consisted of blood. The clonotype was recovered from an elderly woman in good health.

The CDR3 loop reads CASSLSRRGNTEAFF. The CDR3 coding sequence is TGTGCCAGCAGCTTATCTCGCAGGGGGAACACTGAAGCTTTCTTT. This chain connects TRBV11-2 to TRBJ1-1, with a possible D match to TRBD1 (6 bases). CDR1 SGHAT and CDR2 FQNNGV come from the germline V gene. V was trimmed by 2 bases and J by 1 base, leaving 11 bases between them. This CDR3 spans 15 amino acids.